What follows are 15 T cell receptor beta chains derived from one specimen sequenced in a study of blood T cell repertoires in COVID-19. Measured with immunoSEQ multiplex PCR; TCRdb has only the in-frame clones, and not every one. The sample has fewer than 95,000 clones, 75% to 90% seen once. The material sequenced was peripheral blood. These receptors all come from a man aged 50-60 years with active or convalescent COVID-19.

This clone was seen a handful of times. J is TRBJ1-3 and V is TRBV19; 7 bases are shared with TRBD1. Germline V gene sequence: CDR1 LNHDA, CDR2 SQIVND (reference sequence). The V gene end was trimmed by 5 bases and the J gene end by 4 bases; junction bases not matched to a gene: 5. The CDR3 covers 14 residues. CDR3 residues: CASSSTGKGNTIYF. CDR3 DNA: TGTGCCAGTAGTTCGACAGGGAAAGGAAACACCATATATTTT.

Comment on this clone: A much larger clone differs by one base, so this may be a read error. Other nucleotide sequences from this sample produce the same CDR3. V is TRBV7-9 and J is TRBJ1-5, with D perhaps TRBD1 (5 bases). Trimming stripped 4 bases from V and 1 base from J, with 14 bases between. The CDR3 runs to 16 residues. Germline V CDR1 and CDR2: SEHNR, FQNEAQ (reference sequence). CDR3 DNA: TGTGCCAGCAGCTCCGGCCGGGGGGGGAGCAATCAGCCCCAGCATTTT. Residues: CASSSGRGGSNQPQHF.

This clone was seen a single time. V is TRBV6-5 and J is TRBJ2-7; D is possibly TRBD1 (6 bases). Germline CDR1 reads MNHEY; CDR2 reads SVGAGI. V dropped 2 bases and J dropped 0 bases, with 14 bases sitting between them. The CDR3 totals 16 residues. The CDR3 DNA follows: TGTGCCAGCAGTTACGGACGAGACAGGTCCTCCTACGAGCAGTACTTC. Its protein is CASSYGRDRSSYEQYF.

The chain is built from TRBV5-1 and TRBJ1-2; D might be TRBD1 (5 bases). This CDR3 is built from 13 residues. Trimming removed 5 bases from V and 2 bases from J, with 10 bases in between. Germline loops: CDR1 SGHRS, CDR2 YFSETQ. CDR3 protein: CASSPDTNYGYTF. The CDR3 DNA is TGCGCCAGCAGTCCGGACACAAACTATGGCTACACCTTC. Together with reference TRBV5-1 and TRBJ1-2, the CDR3 gives the full variable domain: KAGVTQTPRYLIKTRGQQVTLSCSPISGHRSVSWYQQTPGQGLQFLFEYFSETQRNKGNFPGRFSGRQFSNSRSEMNVSTLELGDSALYLCASSPDTNYGYTFGSGTRLTVV.

The V gene is TRBV29-1, the J gene TRBJ2-2; TRBD1 matches at 10 bases. Germline trimming cut 4 bases from V and 5 bases from J; bases unmatched to any gene: 1. Looked up from germline, CDR1 is SQVTM and CDR2 is ANQGSEA. The CDR3 is 13 amino acids. The CDR3 spells CSVGQGATGELFF. In DNA, the CDR3 is TGCAGCGTTGGACAGGGGGCAACCGGGGAGCTGTTTTTT.

This clone was seen just once. The DNA for the CDR3 is TGTGCCTCAAAGGGAGAACTAGCGGGACCCAATGAGCAGTTCTTC. Amino acid sequence: CASKGELAGPNEQFF. J is TRBJ2-1 and V is TRBV6-5; 10 bases agree with TRBD2. From germline, CDR1 is MNHEY and CDR2 SVGAGI. This CDR3 comprises 15 residues. V gave up 11 bases and J gave up 6 bases; unmatched junction bases: 13.

The chain links TRBV7-2 to TRBJ2-3; no clear D. V was shortened by 1 base and J by 6 bases, with 11 bases between the two germline ends. Germline V gives CDR1 SGHTA, CDR2 FQGNSA. The CDR3 covers 14 residues. The CDR3 DNA follows: TGTGCCAGCAGCTTAGTAACCATGGAGGATACGCAGTATTTT. Protein product: CASSLVTMEDTQYF.

The V and J genes are TRBV24-1 and TRBJ2-1; TRBD2 agrees at 13 bases. This CDR3 spans 17 amino acids. V was clipped by 3 bases and J by 4 bases; unmatched bases: 5. The germline V gene has CDR1 KGHDR and CDR2 SFDVKD. CDR3 nucleotide sequence: TGTGCCACCAGTGATGGGACTAGCGGGGCCCAGTACAATGAGCAGTTCTTC. Protein: CATSDGTSGAQYNEQFF.

The V and J genes are TRBV27 and TRBJ2-5, with 7 bases matching TRBD2. Germline CDR1 and CDR2: MNHEY and SMNVEV (reference sequence). This CDR3 has 15 residues. V was clipped by 6 bases and J by 4 bases; unmatched bases: 11. The chain's CDR3 is CASSKELGGRETQYF. The CDR3 coding sequence is TGTGCCAGCAGCAAAGAGCTGGGGGGGAGAGAGACCCAGTACTTC.

The chain has TRBV7-2 and TRBJ1-3; the match to TRBD1 covers 10 bases. The V gene end was trimmed by 4 bases and the J gene end by 2 bases; junction bases not matched to a gene: 8. Germline V gene data show CDR1 as SGHTA and CDR2 as FQGNSA. The CDR3 runs to 17 residues. CDR3 bases: TGTGCCAGCAGCTCCCTGACAGGGGGCGGCACTGGAAACACCATATATTTT. It translates to CASSSLTGGGTGNTIYF. Filled out from reference TRBV7-2 and TRBJ1-3, the complete variable domain reads GAGVSQSPSNKVTEKGKDVELRCDPISGHTALYWYRQSLGQGLEFLIYFQGNSAPDKSGLPSDRFSAERTGGSVSTLTIQRTQQEDSAVYLCASSSLTGGGTGNTIYFGEGSWLTVV.

V and J are TRBV2 and TRBJ2-3; TRBD2 agrees at 9 bases. Germline V gives CDR1 SNHLY, CDR2 FYNNEI. The junction had 2 bases not matched to a gene; V was cut back by 1 base and J by 3 bases. This CDR3 has 15 residues. CDR3 in DNA: TGTGCCAGCAGTGAAGGACTAGCGGTTACAGATACGCAGTATTTT. This gives the protein CASSEGLAVTDTQYF. Drawing the rest from reference TRBV2 and TRBJ2-3, the complete variable domain is EPEVTQTPSHQVTQMGQEVILRCVPISNHLYFYWYRQILGQKVEFLVSFYNNEISEKSEIFDDQFSVERPDGSNFTLKIRSTKLEDSAMYFCASSEGLAVTDTQYFGPGTRLTVL.

This chain's CDR3 is CANATGTSGGASYNEQFF. CDR3 coding DNA: TGTGCCAACGCCACCGGGACTAGCGGGGGGGCTTCCTACAATGAGCAGTTCTTC. The chain couples TRBV19 to TRBJ2-1; 16 bases match TRBD2. This CDR3 is 18 amino acids long. The germline V gene has CDR1 LNHDA and CDR2 SQIVND (reference sequence). Losses at the gene ends were 10 bases for V and 1 base for J; bases not matched to a gene: 10.

This clone has only one observation. This chain uses TRBV29-1 with TRBJ1-1, with 7 nucleotides matching TRBD1. There are 14 residues in the CDR3. The trim removed 5 bases at V and 1 base at J, leaving 7 bases unmatched. Germline assignment: CDR1 SQVTM and CDR2 ANQGSEA. The CDR3 coding sequence is TGCAGCGTTCGGACAGGTCCACCGAACACTGAAGCTTTCTTT. This encodes CSVRTGPPNTEAFF.

The chain links TRBV29-1 to TRBJ2-7; 8 bases agree with TRBD1. The CDR3 spans 13 residues. The V segment lost 7 bases and the J segment 3 bases; nucleotides outside the gene matches: 8. Looked up from germline, CDR1 is SQVTM and CDR2 is ANQGSEA. CDR3 protein: CSASLTGGYEQYF. CDR3 coding DNA: TGCAGCGCCTCATTAACAGGGGGCTACGAGCAGTACTTC.

The rearrangement joins TRBV6-5 to TRBJ1-1, with 7 bases identical to TRBD1. V lost 6 bases to trimming and J lost 4 bases; unmatched junction nucleotides: 11. CDR3 length: 15 amino acids. The germline CDR1 and CDR2 sequences are MNHEY and SVGAGI. The CDR3 loop is CASSRGQAPRTEAFF. The CDR3 DNA sequence: TGTGCCAGCAGCCGTGGACAGGCGCCACGCACTGAAGCTTTCTTT.